Below, 25 T cell receptor beta chains from the same sample are listed, as sequenced in a study of blood T cell repertoires in COVID-19 (dated by TCRdb to the early 2020s). The library was obtained by the immunoSEQ multiplex PCR assay. TCRdb re-hosts the immuneACCESS table, in-frame sequences only. Its copies lack some clones; in the studies checked, an unresolved V gene accounts for under half of them, and the cause for the rest is not known. The sample data list 40,000 to 60,000 clones, and around 85% of these were observed just once. About 14% of the sample is held by the ten biggest clonotypes. The sample comprised peripheral blood. The receptor source for this set is a human donor in a cohort sampled during active COVID-19.

This clone came up once. This chain's CDR3 is CASSPQIRGETQYF. CDR3 sequence (DNA): TGTGCCAGCTCACCTCAGATCCGCGGCGAGACCCAGTACTTC. V usage is TRBV18 and J usage is TRBJ2-5; D remains ambiguous. Germline V gene data show CDR1 as KGHSH and CDR2 as LQKENI. This CDR3 is 14 amino acids long. V dropped 3 bases and J dropped 5 bases, with 13 bases sitting between them.

This chain joins TRBV19 and TRBJ1-2; 7 bases map to TRBD1. This CDR3 comprises 13 residues. Losses at the gene ends were 8 bases for V and 4 bases for J; bases not matched to a gene: 7. The germline V gene encodes CDR1 LNHDA and CDR2 SQIVND (reference sequence). As DNA, the CDR3 is TGTGCCAGTGTGGGGGCAGGGGGCTATGGCTACACCTTC. Its translation is CASVGAGGYGYTF. Full variable domain (missing parts from reference TRBV19 and TRBJ1-2): DGGITQSPKYLFRKEGQNVTLSCEQNLNHDAMYWYRQDPGQGLRLIYYSQIVNDFQKGDIAEGYSVSREKKESFPLTVTSAQKNPTAFYLCASVGAGGYGYTFGSGTRLTVV.

This clone was observed once. The rearrangement uses TRBV4-2 and TRBJ2-1; TRBD2 agrees at 7 bases. The CDR3 sequence is 16 residues long. Germline assignment: CDR1 LGHNA and CDR2 YNFKEQ. Unmatched junction bases numbered 11, after V lost 4 bases and J lost 5 bases. This CDR3 is CASSRAANLADNEQFF. Here the CDR3 DNA reads TGTGCCAGCAGCCGGGCCGCCAACCTAGCGGACAATGAGCAGTTCTTC.

The chain recombines TRBV7-2 with TRBJ2-5; 7 nucleotides agree with TRBD1. The CDR3 loop spans 16 amino acids. With 5 bases clipped from V and 5 bases from J, the junction kept 14 bases outside the gene matches. In germline, CDR1 is SGHTA, CDR2 FQGNSA. DNA of the CDR3: TGTGCCAGCAGCATCCAATCCGGGACAGCTTGGGAGACCCAGTACTTC. Amino acid sequence: CASSIQSGTAWETQYF.

The chain couples TRBV19 to TRBJ2-7, with D perhaps TRBD1 (6 bases). The V end lost 5 bases, the J end lost 1 base, and 15 bases lay between the germline ends. The germline V gene has CDR1 LNHDA and CDR2 SQIVND (reference sequence). The CDR3 contains 15 residues. CDR3 bases: TGTGCCAGTAGTGGGGTCACAGGGATGTCCTACGAGCAGTACTTC. Its translation is CASSGVTGMSYEQYF.

This rearrangement joins TRBV10-3 to TRBJ2-7, with D unresolved. CDR1 and CDR2 from the germline V gene are ENHRY and SYGVKD. The CDR3 length is 12 residues. Trimming removed 3 bases from V and 0 bases from J, with 3 bases in between. CDR3 nucleotide sequence: TGTGCCATCAGTGACAACTCCTACGAGCAGTACTTC. Its translation: CAISDNSYEQYF.

This clone was counted once. The rearrangement links TRBV19 to TRBJ1-6; 7 bases are shared with TRBD1. The CDR3 extends over 14 amino acids. Germline values: CDR1 LNHDA, CDR2 SQIVND (reference sequence). V was clipped by 5 bases and J by 7 bases; unmatched bases: 5. The DNA of the CDR3 is TGTGCCAGTAGTCCCGGGACAGAGAATTCACCCCTCCACTTT. Amino acid sequence: CASSPGTENSPLHF.

This chain links TRBV23-1 with TRBJ1-2, with TRBD1 matching 9 bases. TRBV23-1 qualifies as an ORF whose function is uncertain. The V gene end was trimmed by 5 bases and the J gene end by 5 bases; junction bases not matched to a gene: 12. The CDR3 length is 16 residues. This chain's CDR3 is CASSELGQGGAYGYTF. CDR3 sequence (DNA): TGCGCCAGCAGTGAACTGGGACAGGGCGGGGCATATGGCTACACCTTC.

The J gene is TRBJ1-1, the V gene TRBV5-1; tentatively, D is TRBD1 (5 bases). CDR3 length equals 14 residues. Trimming removed 0 bases at V and 4 bases at J, with 10 bases between. Per germline, CDR1 SGHRS and CDR2 YFSETQ. The CDR3: CASSLGGASTEAFF. CDR3 nucleotide sequence: TGCGCCAGCAGCTTGGGCGGGGCAAGCACTGAAGCTTTCTTT.

This chain joins TRBV5-1 and TRBJ2-3, with 7 nucleotides matching TRBD1. This CDR3 contains 14 residues. The V segment lost 3 bases and the J segment 3 bases; nucleotides outside the gene matches: 4. The germline CDR1 and CDR2 sequences are SGHRS and YFSETQ. CDR3 loop: CASSSDRITDTQYF. CDR3 nucleotides: TGCGCCAGCAGCTCGGACAGGATTACAGATACGCAGTATTTT.

V usage is TRBV4-3 and J usage is TRBJ2-7, with a weak D call TRBD2 (5 bases). Germline CDR1 is LGHNA and CDR2 is YSLEER. V shed 0 bases and J shed 2 bases, with 8 bases lying between them. The CDR3 spans 14 residues. Here the CDR3 DNA reads TGCGCCAGCAGCCAAGATCGAGCGGCCTACGAGCAGTACTTC. This gives the protein CASSQDRAAYEQYF.

This chain uses TRBV3-1 (or the pseudogene TRBV3-2) with TRBJ2-6, with 10 nucleotides matching TRBD1. This CDR3 comprises 17 residues. V lost 3 bases, J lost 2 bases, and 4 bases stayed unmatched. Germline CDR1 LGHDT, CDR2 YNNKEL (reference sequence). The CDR3 DNA reads as TGTGCCAGCAGCCATATGACAGGGGGCACTGGGGCCAACGTCCTGACTTTC. It codes for CASSHMTGGTGANVLTF.

Only one count was recorded for this clone. The rearrangement joins TRBV19 to TRBJ1-1, with D possibly being TRBD1 (5 bases). The germline V gene has CDR1 LNHDA and CDR2 SQIVND (reference sequence). V lost 6 bases and J lost 4, with 15 bases in between. The CDR3 runs 14 residues. CDR3 DNA: TGTGCCAGTAGACCCGGAGGGGATGGCACTGAAGCTTTCTTT. Translating gives CASRPGGDGTEAFF. Using reference TRBV19 and TRBJ1-1 for the parts outside the CDR3, the full variable domain is DGGITQSPKYLFRKEGQNVTLSCEQNLNHDAMYWYRQDPGQGLRLIYYSQIVNDFQKGDIAEGYSVSREKKESFPLTVTSAQKNPTAFYLCASRPGGDGTEAFFGQGTRLTVV.

The rearrangement links TRBV3-1 (or the pseudogene TRBV3-2) to TRBJ2-5; 8 bases are a match to TRBD1. This CDR3 comprises 14 residues. Germline CDR1 LGHDT, CDR2 YNNKEL (reference sequence). V lost 4 bases, J lost 5 bases, and 6 bases stayed unmatched. CDR3 nucleotides: TGTGCCAGCAGCCGACAGGGGACGATGGAGACCCAGTACTTC. This translates into CASSRQGTMETQYF.

The rearrangement joins TRBV6-5 to TRBJ1-1; 7 nucleotides align to TRBD1. The trim removed 2 bases at V and 10 bases at J, leaving 10 bases unmatched. The CDR3 loop spans 14 amino acids. CDR1 is MNHEY, CDR2 SVGAGI, per germline. CDR3 sequence: CASSYGGGLYRAFF. CDR3 in DNA: TGTGCCAGCAGTTACGGAGGGGGCTTATATCGAGCTTTCTTT.

V usage is TRBV5-1 and J usage is TRBJ2-5; TRBD2 matches at 11 bases. Trimming at V came to 2 bases and at J to 6 bases, leaving 3 bases not matched to a gene. The CDR3 covers 14 residues. The germline V gene encodes CDR1 SGHRS and CDR2 YFSETQ. CDR3 amino acids: CASSFSGGAKTQYF. CDR3 bases: TGCGCCAGCAGCTTTAGCGGGGGGGCTAAGACCCAGTACTTC.

This clone was seen a few times. The chain joins TRBV7-9 to TRBJ2-7, with 7 bases that match TRBD2. J was trimmed by 5 bases and V by 5 bases; bases with no gene match: 6. The CDR3 extends over 13 amino acids. CDR1 is SEHNR, CDR2 FQNEAQ, per germline (reference sequence). CDR3 region: CASSRDYHDEQYF. The DNA of the CDR3 is TGTGCCAGCAGCAGGGACTACCACGACGAGCAGTACTTC.

This clone was detected once. The rearrangement joins TRBV29-1 to TRBJ1-1, with D uncertain. Per the germline V gene, CDR1 is SQVTM and CDR2 is ANQGSEA. The CDR3 runs 11 residues. V was pared by 4 bases and J by 9 bases, with 12 bases between. The chain's CDR3 is CSVARSEKAFF. The CDR3 DNA reads TGCAGCGTTGCCCGGTCTGAAAAAGCTTTCTTT.

This sequence joins TRBV5-4 and TRBJ2-7; TRBD2 matches at 10 bases. The V gene end was trimmed by 0 bases and the J gene end by 6 bases; junction bases not matched to a gene: 9. This CDR3 spans 16 amino acids. Per the germline V gene, CDR1 is SGHNT and CDR2 is YYREEE (reference sequence). The CDR3 bases are TGTGCCAGCAGCTTGGAGGTTAGCGGGAGGCAGGCCGAGCAGTACTTC. Translated, it gives CASSLEVSGRQAEQYF.

The chain joins TRBV11-2 to TRBJ1-2, with D unclear. Germline lookup yields CDR1 SGHAT and CDR2 FQNNGV. The CDR3 has 14 residues. Trimming shortened V by 5 bases and J by 2 bases, and 12 bases separated the two germline ends. The CDR3: CASSRGQLNYGYTF. The CDR3 DNA reads as TGTGCCAGCAGCCGAGGGCAGTTAAACTATGGCTACACCTTC.

CDR3 loop: CAWRRTIQETQYF. As DNA, the CDR3 is TGTGCCTGGAGGAGGACTATACAAGAGACCCAGTACTTC. The genes are TRBV30 and TRBJ2-5, with D perhaps TRBD2 (6 bases). CDR1 and CDR2 from the germline V gene are GTSNPN and SVGIG (reference sequence). Trimming pared 3 bases from V and 2 bases from J, leaving 10 bases between. The CDR3 totals 13 residues. Full variable domain (rest looked up from reference TRBV30 and TRBJ2-5): SQTIHQWPATLVQPVGSPLSLECTVEGTSNPNLYWYRQAAGRGLQLLFYSVGIGQISSEVPQNLSASRPQDRQFILSSKKLLLSDSGFYLCAWRRTIQETQYFGPGTRLLVL.

V and J are TRBV7-4 and TRBJ2-3; 7 bases agree with TRBD2. Germline V gives CDR1 SGHVT, CDR2 SQSDAQ. The CDR3 covers 15 residues. Trimming took 3 bases from V and 4 from J; bases not matched to a gene: 7. This CDR3 reads CASSFRGGSSDTQYF. The CDR3 coding sequence is TGTGCCAGCAGCTTTAGGGGCGGGAGTTCAGATACGCAGTATTTT.

The chain is built from TRBV10-3 and TRBJ2-7; D may be TRBD1 (7 bases). CDR1 is ENHRY, CDR2 SYGVKD, per germline. V was cut by 2 bases and J by 6 bases, with 11 bases left in between. CDR3 length: 13 residues. Here the CDR3 reads CAISENRGGEQYF. DNA of the CDR3: TGTGCCATCAGTGAGAACAGGGGAGGCGAGCAGTACTTC.

CDR3 amino acids: CASSWTGYNEQFF. Here the CDR3 DNA reads TGTGCCAGTAGTTGGACAGGCTACAATGAGCAGTTCTTC. The chain has TRBV19 and TRBJ2-1, with 7 nucleotides matching TRBD1. V lost 5 bases and J lost 3; bases outside the gene matches: 1. Germline CDR1 LNHDA, CDR2 SQIVND (reference sequence). This CDR3 region has 13 residues.

Only one count was recorded for this clone. The gene calls are TRBV7-6 and TRBJ1-1, with D unclear. Germline-derived CDR1 and CDR2 are SGHVS and FNYEAQ. The CDR3 covers 13 residues. Trimming left V 3 bases short and J 1 base short, with 6 bases between. CDR3 in amino acids: CASSLQENTEAFF. CDR3 sequence (DNA): TGTGCCAGCAGCTTGCAGGAGAACACTGAAGCTTTCTTT. The full variable domain, rest sourced from reference TRBV7-6 and TRBJ1-1, is GAGVSQSPRYKVTKRGQDVALRCDPISGHVSLYWYRQALGQGPEFLTYFNYEAQQDKSGLPNDRFSAERPEGSISTLTIQRTEQRDSAMYRCASSLQENTEAFFGQGTRLTVV.